This T cell receptor (beta chain) emerged from a study of blood T cells in healthy people across ages. V dropped 7 bases and J dropped 2 bases, with 15 bases sitting between them. CDR1 and CDR2 (germline): MNHNS, SASEGT. This CDR3 has 14 residues. Study-wide points: Naive and antigen-experienced cells were not separated, limiting conclusive comparison.

A few counts support this clonotype. Antigen: not known. Next came a second PCR, run for roughly 6 to 11 cycles, which used a sample-barcoded 5' primer along with a J-beta primer mix. TCRdb redid the calling of the 5' RACE reads with MiXCR, one entry per CDR3 protein. The data hold about 1 million distinct CDR3 sequences, with around 43% observed a single time. Sequences were obtained from blood. This TCR derives from an older woman in good health. The chain joins TRBV6-1 to TRBJ2-7, with D perhaps TRBD2 (7 bases). CDR3 DNA sequence: TGTGCCAGCACCCCTCGGGGGGCTCCCTACGAGCAGTACTTC. As protein: CASTPRGAPYEQYF.